These 24 T cell receptor beta chains originate from one sample sequenced in a study of cytomegalovirus exposure and HLA in healthy donors. PCR involved 60 Vbeta and 13 Jbeta primers. TCRdb keeps only in-frame clones here, not all; method: immunoSEQ multiplex PCR. The table shows fewer than 200,000 clones, with approximately 80% occurring only once. Sample: PBMCs. The receptors here all came from a man in his forties or fifties in good health and CMV-seropositive.

This clone was counted once. V and J are TRBV7-9 and TRBJ1-3; D perhaps matches TRBD1 (5 bases). The germline V gene has CDR1 SEHNR and CDR2 FQNEAQ (reference sequence). The CDR3 sequence is 11 residues long. V dropped 3 bases and J dropped 12 bases, with 9 bases sitting between them. In DNA, the CDR3 is TGTGCCAGCAGCTTGCGGCAGGGCATATATTTT. Its protein is CASSLRQGIYF.

The chain carries TRBV6-5 and TRBJ1-1, with D possibly TRBD1 on 5 matching bases. V was cut by 0 bases and J by 2 bases, with 10 bases left in between. The CDR3 covers 15 residues. Per germline, CDR1 MNHEY and CDR2 SVGAGI. CDR3 residues: CASSYSGGVNTEAFF. For the CDR3, the DNA is TGTGCCAGCAGTTACTCTGGGGGGGTTAACACTGAAGCTTTCTTT.

The J gene is TRBJ1-2, the V gene TRBV20-1, with D unclear. Trimming cost V 5 bases and J 0 bases, with 4 bases left between them. This CDR3 is built from 11 residues. From germline, CDR1 is DFQATT and CDR2 SNEGSKA (reference sequence). The CDR3, as DNA: TGCAGTGCTTTAGCTAACTATGGCTACACCTTC. Its protein product is CSALANYGYTF.

The V and J genes are TRBV7-8 and TRBJ2-3, with 7 bases that match TRBD1. The germline V gene encodes CDR1 SGHVS and CDR2 FQNEAQ. The CDR3 extends over 14 amino acids. Losses at the gene ends were 3 bases for V and 3 bases for J; bases not matched to a gene: 3. The CDR3 sequence is CASSLTGITDTQYF. In DNA form, the CDR3 reads TGTGCCAGCAGCTTGACAGGGATAACAGATACGCAGTATTTT.

In regard to this clone: At the DNA level, this CDR3 is encoded by other sequences in the same sample as well. The chain joins TRBV9 to TRBJ2-1; TRBD2 agrees at 12 bases. This CDR3 region has 15 residues. V lost 2 bases, J lost 7 bases, and 4 bases stayed unmatched. Germline-derived CDR1 and CDR2 are SGDLS and YYNGEE. The CDR3 DNA is TGTGCCAGCAGCGTGGGGCTAGCGGGAGGGAATGAGCAGTTCTTC. Amino acid sequence: CASSVGLAGGNEQFF.

A word on this clone: Different DNA sequences within this sample yield the same CDR3. The chain has TRBV11-3 and TRBJ2-7; TRBD2 aligns across 7 bases. The CDR3 is 15 amino acids. Trimming removed 0 bases from V and 3 bases from J; junction bases left unmatched: 5. CDR1 and CDR2 from the germline V gene are SGHNT and YENEEA. This CDR3 is CASSLEGRAGYEQYF. In nucleotides, the CDR3 is TGTGCCAGCAGCTTAGAGGGGAGGGCCGGCTACGAGCAGTACTTC.

With respect to this clone: Other nucleotide sequences in the sample specify the same CDR3. The rearrangement uses TRBV7-3 and TRBJ2-5; 7 bases are a match to TRBD2. This CDR3 is 15 amino acids long. Germline-derived CDR1 and CDR2 are SGHTA and FQGTGA. The V and J ends lost 4 bases and 5 bases, in that order; junction bases with no gene match: 10. As DNA, the CDR3 is TGTGCCAGCAGCTCCACCGGGGCCGGGGGGGAGACCCAGTACTTC. This translates into CASSSTGAGGETQYF.

This chain joins TRBV6-5 and TRBJ1-1; TRBD1 agrees at 7 bases. Germline-derived CDR1 and CDR2 are MNHEY and SVGAGI. The length of the CDR3 is 13 residues. V lost 2 bases, J lost 5 bases, and 2 bases stayed unmatched. This CDR3 reads CASSYVRGTEAFF. CDR3 nucleotide sequence: TGTGCCAGCAGTTACGTCAGGGGGACTGAAGCTTTCTTT.

The DNA for the CDR3 is TGTGCCTGGCAACCGGGACAGGGCTCCTACGAGCAGTACTTC. Translating gives CAWQPGQGSYEQYF. V usage is TRBV30 and J usage is TRBJ2-7; 9 bases match TRBD1. The V gene end was trimmed by 5 bases and the J gene end by 0 bases; junction bases not matched to a gene: 5. The CDR3 consists of 14 residues. Per the germline V gene, CDR1 is GTSNPN and CDR2 is SVGIG (reference sequence). Full variable domain (outside the CDR3, taken from reference TRBV30 and TRBJ2-7): SQTIHQWPATLVQPVGSPLSLECTVEGTSNPNLYWYRQAAGRGLQLLFYSVGIGQISSEVPQNLSASRPQDRQFILSSKKLLLSDSGFYLCAWQPGQGSYEQYFGPGTRLTVT.

The V gene is TRBV10-1, the J gene TRBJ2-2, with TRBD2 matching over 10 bases. This CDR3 comprises 15 residues. V was pared by 6 bases and J by 9 bases, with 10 bases of the junction left unmatched. Per the germline V gene, CDR1 is WNHNN and CDR2 is SYGVQD (reference sequence). The CDR3: CASSPKRGGSRELFF. In nucleotides, the CDR3 is TGCGCCAGCAGCCCTAAGCGGGGGGGCAGTAGGGAGCTGTTTTTT.

The chain recombines TRBV2 with TRBJ2-5; 7 bases map to TRBD2. V dropped 6 bases and J dropped 5; count of bases not matched to a gene: 3. Germline V gene data show CDR1 as SNHLY and CDR2 as FYNNEI. CDR3 length equals 12 residues. The CDR3 is CASRSGAETQYF. The CDR3, as DNA: TGTGCCAGCAGAAGCGGGGCGGAGACCCAGTACTTC. The complete variable domain, with remaining parts taken from reference TRBV2 and TRBJ2-5, reads EPEVTQTPSHQVTQMGQEVILRCVPISNHLYFYWYRQILGQKVEFLVSFYNNEISEKSEIFDDQFSVERPDGSNFTLKIRSTKLEDSAMYFCASRSGAETQYFGPGTRLLVL.

J is TRBJ2-7 and V is TRBV7-2, with TRBD1 as a possible D gene (6 bases). CDR1 is SGHTA, CDR2 FQGNSA, per germline. The CDR3 runs to 14 residues. Trimming left V 3 bases short and J 0 bases short, with 9 bases between. The CDR3 DNA sequence: TGTGCCAGCAGCTTGGGACACCACTCCTACGAGCAGTACTTC. The encoded protein is CASSLGHHSYEQYF.

The count of this clone is one. V is TRBV11-2 and J is TRBJ2-7, with 9 bases matching TRBD1. Germline CDR1 is SGHAT and CDR2 is FQNNGV. CDR3 size: 15 residues. The V segment lost 4 bases and the J segment 7 bases; nucleotides outside the gene matches: 11. The CDR3 spells CASSSGQGLYGEQYF. CDR3 DNA sequence: TGTGCCAGCAGCTCGGGACAGGGACTATACGGAGAGCAGTACTTC.

This chain connects TRBV27 to TRBJ2-7; 10 bases fit TRBD2. This CDR3 spans 17 amino acids. The V and J ends lost 3 bases and 4 bases, in that order; junction bases with no gene match: 12. CDR1 MNHEY and CDR2 SMNVEV come from the germline V gene (reference sequence). In DNA, the CDR3 is TGTGCCAGCAGTTTTTGTAGGCTAGCGGGAGACTGTTACGAGCAGTACTTC. Its protein product is CASSFCRLAGDCYEQYF.

The CDR3 DNA follows: TGTGCCAGCAGCTCGGACAGTTGGAGCATTCAGTACTTC. Translating gives CASSSDSWSIQYF. V usage is TRBV7-9 and J usage is TRBJ2-4, with TRBD1 as a possible D gene (6 bases). The CDR3 spans 13 residues. The V and J ends lost 4 bases and 9 bases respectively, with 13 bases between them. Germline CDR1 and CDR2: SEHNR and FQNEAQ (reference sequence). Full variable domain (remainder filled in from reference TRBV7-9 and TRBJ2-4): DTGVSQNPRHKITKRGQNVTFRCDPISEHNRLYWYRQTLGQGPEFLTYFQNEAQLEKSRLLSDRFSAERPKGSFSTLEIQRTEQGDSAMYLCASSSDSWSIQYFGAGTRLSVL.

The CDR3 sequence is CSVANRVKGGNTIYF. CDR3 coding DNA: TGCAGCGTGGCTAACAGGGTAAAGGGTGGAAACACCATATATTTT. J is TRBJ1-3 and V is TRBV29-1, with D perhaps TRBD1 (6 bases). V lost 6 bases, J lost 3 bases, and 18 bases lay in between. Germline V gives CDR1 SQVTM, CDR2 ANQGSEA. The CDR3 is 15 residues long.

V gene TRBV9 combines with J gene TRBJ2-7; 13 bases are a match to TRBD2. CDR1 SGDLS and CDR2 YYNGEE come from the germline V gene. The CDR3 extends over 15 amino acids. Losses at the gene ends were 4 bases for V and 6 bases for J; bases not matched to a gene: 7. CDR3 protein: CASSPWTSGSVEQYF. The CDR3 DNA follows: TGTGCCAGCAGCCCATGGACTAGCGGGAGTGTCGAGCAGTACTTC.

A few counts support this clone. DNA of the CDR3: TGTGCCAGCAGCTTAGTCGGGATGGGGAAAGAGACCCAGTACTTC. Translating gives CASSLVGMGKETQYF. The chain combines TRBV5-4 with TRBJ2-5, with D perhaps matching TRBD2 (5 bases). The germline gives CDR1 SGHNT, CDR2 YYREEE (reference sequence). This CDR3 region has 15 residues. With 2 bases removed from V and 3 bases from J, the gap between germline ends came to 14 bases.

This chain joins TRBV27 and TRBJ2-3; 8 bases align to TRBD2. Germline-derived CDR1 and CDR2 are MNHEY and SMNVEV (reference sequence). The CDR3 runs to 16 residues. Losses at the gene ends were 4 bases for V and 4 bases for J; bases not matched to a gene: 10. This chain's CDR3 is CASSSVAGRGPDTQYF. The DNA for the CDR3 is TGTGCCAGCAGTTCCGTAGCGGGGAGAGGCCCAGATACGCAGTATTTT.

A single count supports this clone. The chain employs TRBV7-9 and TRBJ2-1; a possible D gene is TRBD2 (5 bases). The ends were cut back, 0 bases at V and 5 bases at J, with 5 bases in the middle. This CDR3 has 13 amino acids. CDR1 and CDR2 (germline): SEHNR, FQNEAQ (reference sequence). As DNA, the CDR3 is TGTGCCAGCAGCTTAGCCGGGAACAATGAGCAGTTCTTC. Protein sequence: CASSLAGNNEQFF.

The chain recombines TRBV5-6 with TRBJ2-7, with 9 bases that match TRBD1. V lost 3 bases to trimming and J lost 7 bases; unmatched junction nucleotides: 11. The CDR3 extends over 15 amino acids. Germline loops: CDR1 SGHDT, CDR2 YYEEEE. CDR3 bases: TGTGCCAGCAGCTGGATGGGGACAGGGATATCGGAGCAGTACTTC. Amino acids: CASSWMGTGISEQYF.

The chain uses TRBV10-3 and TRBJ1-3; D is uncertain. The CDR3 is 12 residues long. Looked up from germline, CDR1 is ENHRY and CDR2 is SYGVKD. The CDR3 loop is CATGISGNTIYF. The CDR3 bases are TGTGCTACGGGGATCTCTGGAAACACCATATATTTT.

The chain recombines TRBV15 with TRBJ2-5, with D possibly matching TRBD2 (5 bases). CDR1 and CDR2 from the germline V gene are LNHNV and YYDKDF (reference sequence). The CDR3 has 15 amino acids. V lost 0 bases, J lost 4 bases, and 12 bases lay in between. CDR3 region: CATSRDVGSVETQYF. For the CDR3, the DNA is TGTGCCACCAGCAGAGATGTGGGTAGCGTAGAGACCCAGTACTTC.

The J gene is TRBJ2-1, the V gene TRBV5-1, with D perhaps TRBD1 (6 bases). CDR1 and CDR2 (germline): SGHRS, YFSETQ. The CDR3 length is 15 residues. V shed 2 bases and J shed 6 bases, with 15 bases lying between them. CDR3 bases: TGCGCCAGCAGCTTAAACACAGGGCAGGTCAATGAGCAGTTCTTC. Its translation: CASSLNTGQVNEQFF.